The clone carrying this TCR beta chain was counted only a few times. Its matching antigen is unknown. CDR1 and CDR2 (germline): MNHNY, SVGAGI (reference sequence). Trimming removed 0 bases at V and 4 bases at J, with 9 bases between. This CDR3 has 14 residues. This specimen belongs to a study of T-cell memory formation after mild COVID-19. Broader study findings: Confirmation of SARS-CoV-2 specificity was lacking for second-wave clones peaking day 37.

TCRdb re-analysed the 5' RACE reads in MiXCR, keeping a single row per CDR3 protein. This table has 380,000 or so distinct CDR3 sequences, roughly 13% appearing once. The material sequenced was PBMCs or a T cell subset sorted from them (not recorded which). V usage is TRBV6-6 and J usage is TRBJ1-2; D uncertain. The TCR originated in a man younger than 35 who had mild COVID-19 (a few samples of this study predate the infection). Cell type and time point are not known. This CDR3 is CASSYSILSYGYTF. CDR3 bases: TGTGCCAGCAGTTACTCGATACTCAGCTATGGCTACACCTTC.